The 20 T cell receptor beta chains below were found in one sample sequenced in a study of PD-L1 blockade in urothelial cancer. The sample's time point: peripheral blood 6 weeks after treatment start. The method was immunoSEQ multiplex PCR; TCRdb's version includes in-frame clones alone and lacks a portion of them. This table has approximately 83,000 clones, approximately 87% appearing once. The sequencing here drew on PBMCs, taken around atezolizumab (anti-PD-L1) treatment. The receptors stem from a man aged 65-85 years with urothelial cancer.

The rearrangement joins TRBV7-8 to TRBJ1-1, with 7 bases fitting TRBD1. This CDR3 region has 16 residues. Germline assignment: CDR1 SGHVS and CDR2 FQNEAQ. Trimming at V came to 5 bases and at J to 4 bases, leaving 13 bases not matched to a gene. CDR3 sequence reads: CASSPNRGGIGTEAFF. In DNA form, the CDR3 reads TGTGCCAGCAGCCCTAACAGGGGCGGGATAGGCACTGAAGCTTTCTTT.

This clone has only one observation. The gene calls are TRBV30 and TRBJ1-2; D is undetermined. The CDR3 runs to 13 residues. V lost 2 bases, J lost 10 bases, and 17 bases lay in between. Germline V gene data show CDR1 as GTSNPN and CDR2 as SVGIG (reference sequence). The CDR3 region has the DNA TGTGCCTGGAGTTTGGTTGGCGGACTCTACTACACCTTC. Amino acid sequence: CAWSLVGGLYYTF.

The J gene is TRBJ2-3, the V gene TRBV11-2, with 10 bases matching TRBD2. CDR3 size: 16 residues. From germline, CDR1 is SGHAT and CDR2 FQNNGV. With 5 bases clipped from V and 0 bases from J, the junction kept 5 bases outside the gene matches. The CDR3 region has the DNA TGTGCCAGCAGCCTGGGACTAGCGTCAAGCACAGATACGCAGTATTTT. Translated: CASSLGLASSTDTQYF.

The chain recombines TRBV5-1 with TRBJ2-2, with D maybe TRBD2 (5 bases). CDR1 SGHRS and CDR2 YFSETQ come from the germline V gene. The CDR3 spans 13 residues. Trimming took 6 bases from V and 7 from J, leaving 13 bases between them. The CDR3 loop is CASNSIGGGELFF. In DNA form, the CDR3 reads TGCGCCAGCAACTCGATAGGAGGCGGGGAGCTGTTTTTT.

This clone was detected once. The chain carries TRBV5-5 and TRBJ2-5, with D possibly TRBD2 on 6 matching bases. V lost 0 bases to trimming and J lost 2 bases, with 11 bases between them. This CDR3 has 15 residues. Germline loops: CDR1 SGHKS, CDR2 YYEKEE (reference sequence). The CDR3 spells CASSLADGGQETQYF. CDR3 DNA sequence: TGTGCCAGCAGCTTGGCCGATGGGGGGCAAGAGACCCAGTACTTC.

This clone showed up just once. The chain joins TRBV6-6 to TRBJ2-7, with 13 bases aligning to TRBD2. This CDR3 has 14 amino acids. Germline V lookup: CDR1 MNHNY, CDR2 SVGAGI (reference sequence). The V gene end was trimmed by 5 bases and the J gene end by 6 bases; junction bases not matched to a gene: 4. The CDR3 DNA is TGTGCCAGCAGTCAACTAGCGGGGGGGAGCGAGCAGTACTTC. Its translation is CASSQLAGGSEQYF.

The CDR3 here is CASSGTGVRGTEAFF. For the CDR3, the DNA is TGTGCCAGCAGTGGGACAGGGGTGAGAGGCACTGAAGCTTTCTTT. The gene calls are TRBV2 and TRBJ1-1; 9 bases are shared with TRBD1. V lost 4 bases to trimming and J lost 4 bases; unmatched junction nucleotides: 7. CDR1 is SNHLY, CDR2 FYNNEI, per germline. The CDR3 loop spans 15 amino acids.

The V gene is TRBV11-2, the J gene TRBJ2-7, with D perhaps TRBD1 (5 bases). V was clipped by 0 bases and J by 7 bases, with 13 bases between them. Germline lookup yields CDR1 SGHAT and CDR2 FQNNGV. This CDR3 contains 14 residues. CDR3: CASSLDRAVGEQYF. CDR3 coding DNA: TGTGCCAGCAGCTTAGACAGGGCCGTAGGGGAGCAGTACTTC.

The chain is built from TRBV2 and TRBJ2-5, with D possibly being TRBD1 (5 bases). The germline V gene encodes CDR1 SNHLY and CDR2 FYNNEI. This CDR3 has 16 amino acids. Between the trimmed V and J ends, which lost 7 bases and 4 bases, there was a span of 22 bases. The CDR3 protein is CASTEGAGIFAETQYF. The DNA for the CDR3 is TGTGCCAGCACCGAAGGGGCAGGGATTTTTGCAGAGACCCAGTACTTC. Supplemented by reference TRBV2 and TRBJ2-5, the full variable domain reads EPEVTQTPSHQVTQMGQEVILRCVPISNHLYFYWYRQILGQKVEFLVSFYNNEISEKSEIFDDQFSVERPDGSNFTLKIRSTKLEDSAMYFCASTEGAGIFAETQYFGPGTRLLVL.

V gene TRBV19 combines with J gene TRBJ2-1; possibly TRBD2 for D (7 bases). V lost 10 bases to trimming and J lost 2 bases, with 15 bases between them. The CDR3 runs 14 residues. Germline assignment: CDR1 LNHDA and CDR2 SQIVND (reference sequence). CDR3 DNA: TGTGCCACCGGCGGGCGGGGGCCCTACAATGAGCAGTTCTTC. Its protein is CATGGRGPYNEQFF.

CDR3: CASSDLQGPYNEQFF. The CDR3, as DNA: TGCGCCAGCAGTGATCTACAGGGCCCCTACAATGAGCAGTTCTTC. J is TRBJ2-1 and V is TRBV10-2; D is perhaps TRBD1 (6 bases). The CDR3 spans 15 residues. V lost 3 bases, J lost 2 bases, and 11 bases lay in between. Germline-derived CDR1 and CDR2 are WSHSY and SAAADI.

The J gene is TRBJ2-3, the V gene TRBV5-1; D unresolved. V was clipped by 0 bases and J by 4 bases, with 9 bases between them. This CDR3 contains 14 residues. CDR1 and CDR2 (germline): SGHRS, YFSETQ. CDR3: CASSLGVAPDTQYF. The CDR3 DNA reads TGCGCCAGCAGCTTGGGGGTAGCTCCAGATACGCAGTATTTT. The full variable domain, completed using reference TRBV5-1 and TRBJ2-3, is KAGVTQTPRYLIKTRGQQVTLSCSPISGHRSVSWYQQTPGQGLQFLFEYFSETQRNKGNFPGRFSGRQFSNSRSEMNVSTLELGDSALYLCASSLGVAPDTQYFGPGTRLTVL.

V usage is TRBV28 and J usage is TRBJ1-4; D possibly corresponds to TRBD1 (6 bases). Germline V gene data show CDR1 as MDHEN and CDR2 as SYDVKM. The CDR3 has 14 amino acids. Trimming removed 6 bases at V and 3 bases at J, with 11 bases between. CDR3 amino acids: CASSRGGANEKLFF. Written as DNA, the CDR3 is TGTGCCAGCAGCAGGGGTGGTGCTAATGAAAAACTGTTTTTT.

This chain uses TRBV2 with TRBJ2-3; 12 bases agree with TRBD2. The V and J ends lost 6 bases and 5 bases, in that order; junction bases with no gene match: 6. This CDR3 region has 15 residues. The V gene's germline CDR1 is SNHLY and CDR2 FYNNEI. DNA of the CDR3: TGTGCCAGCAGGCGGACTAGCGGGGAGGGAGATACGCAGTATTTT. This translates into CASRRTSGEGDTQYF.

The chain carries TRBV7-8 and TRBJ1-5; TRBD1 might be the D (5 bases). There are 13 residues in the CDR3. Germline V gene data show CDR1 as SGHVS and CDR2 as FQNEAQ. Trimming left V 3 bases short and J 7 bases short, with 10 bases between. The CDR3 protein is CASSFGGVQPQHF. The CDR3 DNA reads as TGTGCCAGCAGCTTTGGAGGGGTACAGCCCCAGCATTTT. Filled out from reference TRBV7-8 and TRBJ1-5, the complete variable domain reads GAGVSQSPRYKVAKRGQDVALRCDPISGHVSLFWYQQALGQGPEFLTYFQNEAQLDKSGLPSDRFFAERPEGSVSTLKIQRTQQEDSAVYLCASSFGGVQPQHFGDGTRLSIL.

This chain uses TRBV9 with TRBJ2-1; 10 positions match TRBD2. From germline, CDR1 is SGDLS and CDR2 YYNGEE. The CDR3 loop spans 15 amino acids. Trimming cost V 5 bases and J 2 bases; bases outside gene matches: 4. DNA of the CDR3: TGTGCCAGCAGTGGGAGCGGGGGGGCCTACAATGAGCAGTTCTTC. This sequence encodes CASSGSGGAYNEQFF.

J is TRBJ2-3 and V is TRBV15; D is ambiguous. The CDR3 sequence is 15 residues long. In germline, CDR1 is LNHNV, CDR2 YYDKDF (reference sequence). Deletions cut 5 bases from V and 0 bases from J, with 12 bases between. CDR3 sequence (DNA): TGTGCCACCAGCGCGCTCAAGACTAGCACAGATACGCAGTATTTT. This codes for CATSALKTSTDTQYF.

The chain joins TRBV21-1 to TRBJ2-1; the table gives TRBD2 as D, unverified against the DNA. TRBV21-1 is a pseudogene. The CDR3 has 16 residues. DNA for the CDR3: TGTGCCAGCAGCAAAGAGAGCGGGGGGGCTCACAATGAGCAGTTCTTC. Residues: CASSKESGGAHNEQFF.

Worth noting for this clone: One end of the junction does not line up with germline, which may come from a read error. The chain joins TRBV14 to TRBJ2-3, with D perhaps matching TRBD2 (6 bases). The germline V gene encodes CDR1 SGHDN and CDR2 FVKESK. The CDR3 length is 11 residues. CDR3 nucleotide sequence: TGTGCCAGTGGGGCCGGGAGCCTTGCCCATTTT. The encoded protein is CASGAGSLAHF. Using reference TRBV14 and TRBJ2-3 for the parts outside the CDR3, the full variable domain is EAGVTQFPSHSVIEKGQTVTLRCDPISGHDNLYWYRRVMGKEIKFLLHFVKESKQDESGMPNNRFLAERTGGTYSTLKVQPAELEDSGVYFCASGAGSLAHFGPGTRLTVL.

This CDR3 reads CASRRDRGLYEQYF. The CDR3 nucleotides are TGTGCCAGCAGGAGGGACAGGGGGCTATACGAGCAGTACTTC. This rearrangement joins TRBV6-1 to TRBJ2-7, with 12 positions matching TRBD1. Unmatched junction bases numbered 4, after V lost 6 bases and J lost 4 bases. Germline values: CDR1 MNHNS, CDR2 SASEGT. The CDR3 is 14 residues long.